This T cell receptor beta chain was retrieved from a study of cytomegalovirus exposure and HLA in healthy donors. Researchers ran the PCR with 60 Vbeta and 13 Jbeta primers. The data were produced by immunoSEQ multiplex PCR, yet TCRdb's version contains in-frame clones alone and is incomplete. The table shows approximately 70,000 clones, with about two thirds occurring only once. This CDR3 has 15 residues. CDR1 and CDR2 (germline): MGHRA, YSYEKL. V gave up 8 bases and J gave up 1 base, with 17 bases separating them. This TCR was sampled from a woman in her thirties or forties in good health and CMV-seropositive. The chain couples TRBV4-1 to TRBJ1-1; weak D call: TRBD1 (6 bases). Sequencing input: PBMCs. The CDR3: CASCSTGLWNTEAFF. The CDR3 DNA reads as TGCGCCAGCTGTTCAACAGGGTTGTGGAACACTGAAGCTTTCTTT.